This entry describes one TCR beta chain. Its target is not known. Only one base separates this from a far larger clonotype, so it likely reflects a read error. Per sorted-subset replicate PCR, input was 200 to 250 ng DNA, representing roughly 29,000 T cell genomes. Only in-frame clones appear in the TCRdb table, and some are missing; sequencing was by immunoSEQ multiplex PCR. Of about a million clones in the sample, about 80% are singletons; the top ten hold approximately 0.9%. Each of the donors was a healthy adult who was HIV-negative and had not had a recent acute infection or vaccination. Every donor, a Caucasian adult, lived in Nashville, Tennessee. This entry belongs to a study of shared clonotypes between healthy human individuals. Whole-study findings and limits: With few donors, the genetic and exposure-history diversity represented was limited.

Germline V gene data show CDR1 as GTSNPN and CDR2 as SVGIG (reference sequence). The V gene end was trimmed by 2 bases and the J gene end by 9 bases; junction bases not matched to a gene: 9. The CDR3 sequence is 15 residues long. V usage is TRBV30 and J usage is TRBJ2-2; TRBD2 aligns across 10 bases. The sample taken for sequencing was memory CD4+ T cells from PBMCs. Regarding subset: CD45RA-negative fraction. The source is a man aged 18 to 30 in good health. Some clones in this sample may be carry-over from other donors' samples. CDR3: CAWSSGRASVWELFF. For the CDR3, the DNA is TGTGCCTGGAGTAGCGGGAGGGCCTCAGTCTGGGAGCTGTTTTTT.